These T cell receptor beta chains were read from a single sample in a study of neurological immune-mediated disorders. TCRdb reprocessed the 5' RACE reads via MiXCR and lists one record per CDR3 protein. The sample holds 80,000 or so distinct CDR3 sequences, approximately 9.4% seen once. Sequencing was carried out using PBMCs. These receptors all stem from a middle-aged man in good health. Both conserved end residues are part of each CDR3. D genes are given only for firm matches. Only part of the rows carry a size: once, few, many, or a class if the clone is expanded.

d_call clone_size j_call v_call cdr3_aa cdr3_nt
TRBD2 many TRBJ2-1 TRBV29-1 CSVEAPGLAGVTSYNEQFF TGCAGCGTTGAGGCTCCGGGACTAGCGGGTGTTACCTCCTACAATGAGCAGTTCTTC
- - TRBJ1-5 TRBV7-2 CASSLDGSYSNQPQHF TGTGCCAGCAGCCTAGATGGCAGCTATAGCAATCAGCCCCAGCATTTT
- many TRBJ2-2 TRBV28 CASKDPGGTGELFF TGTGCCAGCAAAGACCCAGGAGGCACCGGGGAGCTGTTTTTT
- many TRBJ2-5 TRBV6-6 CASSYSAKRETQYF TGTGCCAGCAGTTACTCGGCAAAGCGTGAGACCCAGTACTTC
TRBD1 many TRBJ1-6 TRBV2 CASRGTGQGNSPLHF TGTGCCAGCAGGGGCACGGGACAGGGGAATTCACCCCTCCACTTT
- many TRBJ1-2 TRBV9 CASSVGQLYGYTF TGTGCCAGCAGCGTCGGACAGCTATATGGCTACACCTTC
TRBD2 many TRBJ2-2 TRBV4-2 CASGLAGGLTGELFF TGTGCCAGCGGCCTAGCGGGGGGGTTAACCGGGGAGCTGTTTTTT
- many TRBJ1-6 TRBV5-6 CASRYSPMENSPLHF TGTGCCAGCAGATACAGCCCCATGGAGAATTCACCCCTCCACTTT
- many TRBJ1-5 TRBV12-3/TRBV12-4 CASSPRRSNQPQHF TGTGCCAGCAGCCCCAGGCGATCGAATCAGCCCCAGCATTTT
- once TRBJ2-1 TRBV20-1 CSARLNGVYGEQFF TGCAGTGCTAGGCTAAATGGGGTCTACGGTGAGCAGTTCTTC
TRBD1 many TRBJ1-6 TRBV7-9 CASSPRTGGDSPLHF TGTGCCAGCAGCCCACGGACAGGGGGCGATTCACCCCTCCACTTT
TRBD2 many TRBJ2-2 TRBV29-1 CSVGLAGSNTGELFF TGCAGCGTGGGACTAGCGGGGTCGAACACCGGGGAGCTGTTTTTT
- many TRBJ2-5 TRBV20-1 CSARGVQETQYF TGCAGTGCTAGGGGGGTCCAAGAGACCCAGTACTTC
TRBD2 many TRBJ2-1 TRBV20-1 CSATRTSGIAYNEQFF TGCAGTGCTACGCGGACTAGCGGGATCGCCTACAATGAGCAGTTCTTC
TRBD2 many TRBJ2-7 TRBV7-9 CASSLTSGSNPYEQYF TGTGCCAGCAGCCTTACTAGCGGGAGCAATCCCTACGAGCAGTACTTC
- many TRBJ2-2 TRBV5-1 CASSLERGTGELFF TGCGCCAGCAGCTTGGAAAGGGGGACCGGGGAGCTGTTTTTT
- many TRBJ2-7 TRBV3-1 CASSQDVAVTYEQYF TGTGCCAGCAGCCAAGATGTGGCGGTTACCTACGAGCAGTACTTC
- once TRBJ1-5 TRBV5-1 CASSPGPGGNQPQHF TGCGCCAGCAGCCCCGGACCTGGCGGCAATCAGCCCCAGCATTTT
- many TRBJ2-7 TRBV6-2/TRBV6-3 CASSYRDGSYEQYF TGTGCCAGCAGTTACCGGGACGGGAGCTACGAGCAGTACTTC
- many TRBJ1-1 TRBV20-1 CSATRANTEAFF TGCAGTGCTACCCGGGCGAACACTGAAGCTTTCTTT
- - TRBJ2-7 TRBV7-3 CASSLGTPDEQYF TGTGCCAGCAGCTTGGGGACTCCAGATGAGCAGTACTTC
TRBD1 few TRBJ2-2 TRBV20-1 CSASWTGANTGELFF TGCAGTGCTAGTTGGACAGGCGCGAACACCGGGGAGCTGTTTTTT
- many TRBJ2-5 TRBV4-3 CASSQDRSGTQYF TGCGCCAGCAGCCAAGATCGGAGCGGGACCCAGTACTTC
- many TRBJ2-7 TRBV12-3/TRBV12-4 CASSHSDYEQYF TGTGCCAGCAGTCATTCTGATTACGAGCAGTACTTC
- many TRBJ1-5 TRBV28 CASNSNGGRVQPQHF TGTGCCAGCAACTCCAACGGGGGGCGCGTTCAGCCCCAGCATTTT
- many TRBJ2-6 TRBV5-1 CASSLPEANVLTF TGCGCCAGCAGCTTACCCGAGGCCAACGTCCTGACTTTC
- many TRBJ2-1 TRBV7-8 CASSLLEGYNEQFF TGTGCCAGCAGCTTATTGGAAGGGTACAATGAGCAGTTCTTC
- many TRBJ1-4 TRBV12-3/TRBV12-4 CASSSQSDSKLFF TGTGCCAGCAGTTCCCAAAGTGACAGCAAACTGTTTTTT
TRBD1 many TRBJ2-2 TRBV15 CATSPRKTGAGELFF TGTGCCACCAGCCCCCGTAAGACAGGGGCCGGGGAGCTGTTTTTT
- many TRBJ1-6 TRBV10-2 CASRIQNSPLHF TGCGCCAGCAGGATACAGAATTCACCCCTCCACTTT
TRBD1 many TRBJ1-6 TRBV28 CASSWGTGPNSPLHF TGTGCCAGCAGTTGGGGGACAGGGCCCAATTCACCCCTCCACTTT
- many TRBJ1-2 TRBV30 CAWSGTRTPNYGYTF TGTGCCTGGAGCGGAACCCGGACTCCTAACTATGGCTACACCTTC
TRBD1 many TRBJ1-2 TRBV6-5 CASSLTGGRSYGYTF TGTGCCAGCAGCCTTACAGGGGGCCGAAGCTATGGCTACACCTTC
- many TRBJ2-5 TRBV7-7 CASSLEYGAPGETQYF TGTGCCAGCAGCTTGGAGTATGGGGCCCCGGGGGAGACCCAGTACTTC
- many TRBJ2-6 TRBV12-3/TRBV12-4 CASTKPGSSGANVLTF TGTGCCAGCACTAAACCCGGGAGCTCTGGGGCCAACGTCCTGACTTTC
TRBD1 few TRBJ1-4 TRBV10-3 CAISEGDREMKKLFF TGTGCCATCAGTGAGGGGGACAGGGAGATGAAAAAACTGTTTTTT
- many TRBJ2-2 TRBV20-1 CSAPGLMTGELFF TGCAGTGCCCCAGGACTGATGACCGGGGAGCTGTTTTTT
- - TRBJ2-5 TRBV5-1 CASSFGPPQETQYF TGCGCCAGCAGCTTCGGGCCACCCCAAGAGACCCAGTACTTC
- many TRBJ2-5 TRBV20-1 CSAPGQWFQETQYF TGCAGTGCCCCAGGGCAATGGTTCCAAGAGACCCAGTACTTC
- - TRBJ1-1 TRBV28 CASSLWKEMAFF TGTGCCAGCAGTTTATGGAAAGAGATGGCTTTCTTT
- many TRBJ1-1 TRBV15 CATSVYGRGNTEAFF TGTGCCACCAGCGTCTACGGCAGGGGAAACACTGAAGCTTTCTTT
- - TRBJ1-5 TRBV28 CASRSGLPYSNQPQHF TGTGCCAGCAGATCTGGGCTTCCGTATAGCAATCAGCCCCAGCATTTT
- many TRBJ2-1 TRBV11-2 CASGDGGYNEQFF TGTGCCAGCGGGGATGGCGGATACAATGAGCAGTTCTTC
- many TRBJ1-4 TRBV12-3/TRBV12-4 CAITLGEKLFF TGTGCCATAACACTGGGTGAAAAACTGTTTTTT
- many TRBJ2-2 TRBV7-2 CASSQGGGTGELFF TGTGCCAGCAGCCAAGGTGGGGGTACCGGGGAGCTGTTTTTT
TRBD2 many TRBJ2-1 TRBV7-3 CASSLAGGVNYEQFF TGTGCCAGCAGCCTAGCGGGAGGGGTGAACTATGAGCAGTTCTTC
TRBD2 many TRBJ2-3 TRBV3-1 CASSQAPSGTSTDTQYF TGTGCCAGCAGCCAAGCCCCTAGCGGGACTAGCACAGATACGCAGTATTTT
- many TRBJ2-5 TRBV18 CASSPNRQETQYF TGTGCCAGCTCACCAAACAGACAAGAGACCCAGTACTTC
- many TRBJ2-4 TRBV4-3 CASSQDWTGRGNIQYF TGCGCCAGCAGCCAAGATTGGACAGGGCGGGGGAACATTCAGTACTTC
- many TRBJ2-1 TRBV7-9 CASSLAGGHEQFF TGTGCCAGCAGCTTAGCGGGGGGTCATGAGCAGTTCTTC
- many TRBJ2-1 TRBV5-1 CASSLVAGDHNEQFF TGCGCCAGCAGCTTGGTGGCAGGGGACCACAATGAGCAGTTCTTC